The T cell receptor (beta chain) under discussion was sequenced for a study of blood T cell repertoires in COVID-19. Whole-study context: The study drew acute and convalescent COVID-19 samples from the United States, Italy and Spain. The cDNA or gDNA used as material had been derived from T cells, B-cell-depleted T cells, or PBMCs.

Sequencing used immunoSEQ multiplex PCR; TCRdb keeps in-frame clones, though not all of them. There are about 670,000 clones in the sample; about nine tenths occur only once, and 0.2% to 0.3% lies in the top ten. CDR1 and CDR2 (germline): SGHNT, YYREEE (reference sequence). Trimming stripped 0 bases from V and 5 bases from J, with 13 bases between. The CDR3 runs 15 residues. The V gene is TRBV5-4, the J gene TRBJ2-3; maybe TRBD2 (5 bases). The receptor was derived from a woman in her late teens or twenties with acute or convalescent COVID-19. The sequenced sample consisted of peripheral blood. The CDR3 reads CASSLESAGVDTQYF. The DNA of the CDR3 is TGTGCCAGCAGCTTGGAGAGTGCGGGCGTAGATACGCAGTATTTT.